This is a list of T cell receptor beta chains from one sample in a study of T cell clonotyping in hematopoietic cell transplantation. Only in-frame clones appear in the TCRdb table, and some are missing; sequencing was by immunoSEQ multiplex PCR. The sample contains roughly 40,000 clones, roughly 94% of which appear only once. What was sequenced was peripheral blood mononuclear cells. The source of these receptors is a woman aged 45-60 years in good health. Some clones in this sample may be carry-over from other donors' samples. Each CDR3 is given with its conserved first and last residue. The order of the fields is clone size, CDR3 length, J gene, V gene, D gene, CDR3 DNA, CDR3 protein. The D gene is left open where the match is weak. Size is stated for part of the rows, as once, few or many counts, or as a class when the clone is expanded.

-	14	TRBJ2-7	TRBV4-3	-	TGCGCCAGCAGCCAAGATTTCCCAGCCTACGAGCAGTACTTC	CASSQDFPAYEQYF
once	15	TRBJ2-1	TRBV13	-	TGTGCCAGCAGCTTATATCCGTTCTCCTACAATGAGCAGTTCTTC	CASSLYPFSYNEQFF
-	14	TRBJ2-7	TRBV7-2	-	TGTGCCAGCAGCTTAGCTGGGCAGACCTACGAGCAGTACTTC	CASSLAGQTYEQYF
-	15	TRBJ1-4	TRBV19	-	TGTGCCAGTAGTATAGGGAGGAGCTATAATGAAAAACTGTTTTTT	CASSIGRSYNEKLFF
-	13	TRBJ1-1	TRBV9	-	TGTGCCAGCAGCCCTGCAGGGAGCACTGAAGCTTTCTTT	CASSPAGSTEAFF
-	15	TRBJ2-7	TRBV19	TRBD2	TGTGCCAGTAGTATTGGGAGGGAGAGCGCCTACGAGCAGTACTTC	CASSIGRESAYEQYF
-	15	TRBJ2-5	TRBV6-1	-	TGTGCCAGCAGTGCAAACAGGGGAGGCCAAGAGACCCAGTACTTC	CASSANRGGQETQYF
-	17	TRBJ2-7	TRBV4-2	TRBD2	TGTGCCAGCAGCCGATCCACTAGCGGGGGGGCCGTGCGCGAGCAGTACTTC	CASSRSTSGGAVREQYF
-	16	TRBJ2-3	TRBV7-2	TRBD2	TGTGCCAGCAGCTTAGGTACTAGCGGAGGCACAGATACGCAGTATTTT	CASSLGTSGGTDTQYF
-	15	TRBJ2-4	TRBV4-2	-	TGTGCCAGCAGCCAGTTAGTATTGGGAAAAAACATTCAGTACTTC	CASSQLVLGKNIQYF
-	14	TRBJ1-2	TRBV4-3	-	TGCGCCAGCAGCCAAGATCGAGGAAACTATGGCTACACCTTC	CASSQDRGNYGYTF
-	15	TRBJ2-1	TRBV25-1	-	TGTGCCAGCAGTGATCGGACGGGGACCTACAATGAGCAGTTCTTC	CASSDRTGTYNEQFF